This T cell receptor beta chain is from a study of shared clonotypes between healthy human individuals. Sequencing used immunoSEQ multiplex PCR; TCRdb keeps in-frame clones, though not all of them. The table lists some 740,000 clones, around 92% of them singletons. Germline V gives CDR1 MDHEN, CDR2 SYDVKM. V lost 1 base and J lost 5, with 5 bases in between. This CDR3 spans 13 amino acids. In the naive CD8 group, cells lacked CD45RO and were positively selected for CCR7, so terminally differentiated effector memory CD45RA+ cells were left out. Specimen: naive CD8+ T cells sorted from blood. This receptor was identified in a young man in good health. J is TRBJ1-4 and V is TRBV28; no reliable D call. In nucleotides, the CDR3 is TGTGCCAGCAGTTTATTGGCGAATGAAAAACTGTTTTTT. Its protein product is CASSLLANEKLFF.